The 27 T cell receptor beta chains reported below all come from one sample, sequenced in a study of T cell changes during pregnancy in multiple sclerosis. Assay: immunoSEQ multiplex PCR; the TCRdb copy retains only in-frame clones and omits some. The table includes tens of thousands of clones, approximately 95% detected once. The input for sequencing was CD8+ T cells from peripheral blood mononuclear cells, taken in the third trimester of pregnancy. All receptors derive from a female donor with multiple sclerosis, enrolled in a pregnancy study.

This rearrangement joins TRBV29-1 to TRBJ1-2; TRBD1 aligns across 7 bases. V shed 1 base and J 7 bases; nucleotides not matched to a gene: 6. The CDR3 has 13 amino acids. The germline V gene has CDR1 SQVTM and CDR2 ANQGSEA. DNA of the CDR3: TGCAGCGTTGAAGCTACCGACAGGGTTGGCTACACCTTC. Protein product: CSVEATDRVGYTF. The complete variable domain, with remaining parts taken from reference TRBV29-1 and TRBJ1-2, reads SAVISQKPSRDICQRGTSLTIQCQVDSQVTMMFWYRQQPGQSLTLIATANQGSEATYESGFVIDKFPISRPNLTFSTLTVSNMSPEDSSIYLCSVEATDRVGYTFGSGTRLTVV.

This chain uses TRBV7-9 with TRBJ2-4; TRBD1 is a possible D gene (6 bases). Germline CDR1 and CDR2: SEHNR and FQNEAQ (reference sequence). V dropped 3 bases and J dropped 5 bases, with 11 bases sitting between them. The CDR3 consists of 14 residues. The CDR3 reads CASSFWTDQNIQYF. As DNA, the CDR3 is TGTGCCAGCAGCTTTTGGACAGACCAAAACATTCAGTACTTC.

V usage is TRBV5-4 and J usage is TRBJ1-1; TRBD1 aligns across 7 bases. CDR1 SGHNT and CDR2 YYREEE come from the germline V gene (reference sequence). The J segment lost 5 bases and the V segment lost 3 bases, leaving 7 bases of the junction unmatched. There are 14 residues in the CDR3. CDR3 amino acids: CASSSSGTATEAFF. The CDR3 DNA reads TGTGCCAGCAGCTCATCCGGGACAGCAACTGAAGCTTTCTTT. Using reference TRBV5-4 and TRBJ1-1 for the parts outside the CDR3, the full variable domain is ETGVTQSPTHLIKTRGQQVTLRCSSQSGHNTVSWYQQALGQGPQFIFQYYREEENGRGNFPPRFSGLQFPNYSSELNVNALELDDSALYLCASSSSGTATEAFFGQGTRLTVV.

The chain employs TRBV5-4 and TRBJ2-7; TRBD2 matches 7 bases. From germline, CDR1 is SGHNT and CDR2 YYREEE (reference sequence). Losses at the gene ends were 0 bases for V and 2 bases for J; bases not matched to a gene: 11. The CDR3 runs to 17 residues. The DNA of the CDR3 is TGTGCCAGCAGCTTGGTCGGGCTAGCGGCTATTCCCTACGAGCAGTACTTC. This gives the protein CASSLVGLAAIPYEQYF.

The J gene is TRBJ2-7, the V gene TRBV27; TRBD1 agrees at 12 bases. Losses at the gene ends were 4 bases for V and 4 bases for J; bases not matched to a gene: 8. CDR3 length equals 16 residues. Germline V gene sequence: CDR1 MNHEY, CDR2 SMNVEV (reference sequence). The CDR3 reads CASSWVAGQGAYEQYF. In DNA form, the CDR3 reads TGTGCCAGCAGTTGGGTGGCGGGACAGGGGGCTTACGAGCAGTACTTC.

The chain carries TRBV7-9 and TRBJ2-3; 14 nucleotides match TRBD2. V lost 5 bases to trimming and J lost 0 bases; unmatched junction nucleotides: 7. The germline CDR1 and CDR2 sequences are SEHNR and FQNEAQ (reference sequence). CDR3 size: 18 residues. DNA for the CDR3: TGTGCCAGCAGCCCGACTAGCGGGGGGGTCCATAGCACAGATACGCAGTATTTT. Translated: CASSPTSGGVHSTDTQYF.

The rearrangement uses TRBV25-1 and TRBJ2-7, with 7 nucleotides matching TRBD1. V lost 9 bases and J lost 1; bases outside the gene matches: 3. The germline V gene has CDR1 MGHDK and CDR2 SYGVNS. The CDR3 spans 12 residues. CDR3 amino acids: CASRQGSYEQYF. For the CDR3, the DNA is TGTGCCAGTCGACAGGGTTCCTACGAGCAGTACTTC.

The chain joins TRBV29-1 to TRBJ1-1; 7 bases line up with TRBD1. Losses at the gene ends were 7 bases for V and 5 bases for J; bases not matched to a gene: 10. The CDR3 has 13 residues. Looked up from germline, CDR1 is SQVTM and CDR2 is ANQGSEA. DNA for the CDR3: TGCAGCGGGTTCCTGGGGACAGCGACTGAAGCTTTCTTT. Translation gives CSGFLGTATEAFF.

The chain combines TRBV4-2 with TRBJ1-2; 10 bases line up with TRBD1. CDR1 is LGHNA, CDR2 YNFKEQ, per germline. The length of the CDR3 is 15 residues. Losses at the gene ends were 4 bases for V and 7 bases for J; bases not matched to a gene: 9. CDR3 coding DNA: TGTGCCAGCAGCCTCAATCCGGGACAGGGGTCTGGCTACACCTTC. Its translation is CASSLNPGQGSGYTF.

This chain links TRBV6-6 with TRBJ1-5; D gene unclear. Trimming took off 8 bases at V and 2 bases at J, with 7 bases between the two ends. CDR3 length: 12 amino acids. Germline CDR1 MNHNY, CDR2 SVGAGI (reference sequence). The CDR3 DNA sequence: TGTGCCAGCGAGAGCGGCAATCAGCCCCAGCATTTT. As protein: CASESGNQPQHF.

The chain carries TRBV6-5 and TRBJ2-2, with 9 bases identical to TRBD2. The CDR3 has 16 amino acids. Germline CDR1 and CDR2: MNHEY and SVGAGI. Germline trimming cut 2 bases from V and 8 bases from J; bases unmatched to any gene: 9. The CDR3 region is CASSYGREGQSGELFF. CDR3 bases: TGTGCCAGCAGTTACGGGCGGGAGGGCCAATCAGGGGAGCTGTTTTTT.

The chain combines TRBV27 with TRBJ2-7; possibly TRBD2 for D (7 bases). The CDR3 contains 13 residues. V dropped 5 bases and J dropped 5 bases, with 13 bases sitting between them. Germline V gives CDR1 MNHEY, CDR2 SMNVEV (reference sequence). CDR3 DNA: TGTGCCAGCAGTCCGTCCGGGGGGCACGAGCAGTACTTC. It encodes CASSPSGGHEQYF.

V usage is TRBV27 and J usage is TRBJ2-2, with D unresolved. The CDR3 is 12 residues long. Germline CDR1 reads MNHEY; CDR2 reads SMNVEV (reference sequence). Trimming took off 5 bases at V and 7 bases at J, with 8 bases between the two ends. The CDR3 DNA reads as TGTGCCAGCAGTCCCAGGCGCGGGGAGCTGTTTTTT. Translated, it gives CASSPRRGELFF.

V is TRBV5-1 and J is TRBJ2-3, with D perhaps matching TRBD2 (5 bases). The germline V gene encodes CDR1 SGHRS and CDR2 YFSETQ. The V end lost 8 bases, the J end lost 0 bases, and 16 bases lay between the germline ends. This CDR3 has 15 residues. The CDR3 reads CASGPGMSSTDTQYF. CDR3 DNA: TGCGCCAGTGGTCCGGGGATGTCTAGCACAGATACGCAGTATTTT.

The V call is TRBV9, the J call TRBJ1-4; no definite D call. In germline, CDR1 is SGDLS, CDR2 YYNGEE. There are 13 residues in the CDR3. Trimming left V 0 bases short and J 6 bases short, with 6 bases between. CDR3 region: CASSVGGDEKLFF. The CDR3 region has the DNA TGTGCCAGCAGCGTAGGAGGTGATGAAAAACTGTTTTTT.

The gene calls are TRBV28 and TRBJ2-7; the D gene is possibly TRBD1 (5 bases). Germline V gene lookup returns CDR1 MDHEN and CDR2 SYDVKM. Between the trimmed V and J ends, which lost 2 bases and 6 bases, there was a span of 11 bases. The CDR3 consists of 13 residues. CDR3 amino acids: CASSLEQGLEQYF. In nucleotides, the CDR3 is TGTGCCAGCAGTTTAGAGCAGGGTCTCGAGCAGTACTTC. The complete variable domain, with remaining parts taken from reference TRBV28 and TRBJ2-7, reads DVKVTQSSRYLVKRTGEKVFLECVQDMDHENMFWYRQDPGLGLRLIYFSYDVKMKEKGDIPEGYSVSREKKERFSLILESASTNQTSMYLCASSLEQGLEQYFGPGTRLTVT.

The chain uses TRBV18 and TRBJ2-1; 8 nucleotides align to TRBD1. V dropped 4 bases and J dropped 6; count of bases not matched to a gene: 8. Germline V lookup: CDR1 KGHSH, CDR2 LQKENI. The CDR3 is 15 amino acids. CDR3 residues: CASSLTKTGVNEQFF. The CDR3 DNA reads as TGTGCCAGCTCACTAACCAAGACAGGGGTCAATGAGCAGTTCTTC.

The chain uses TRBV4-2 and TRBJ2-3; D uncertain. The CDR3 contains 12 residues. V was pared by 1 base and J by 6 bases, with 5 bases between. Germline assignment: CDR1 LGHNA and CDR2 YNFKEQ. CDR3 protein: CASSQGEDTQYF. CDR3 sequence (DNA): TGTGCCAGCAGCCAAGGAGAGGATACGCAGTATTTT.

This chain connects TRBV27 to TRBJ1-4; TRBD1 agrees at 9 bases. The trim removed 6 bases at V and 8 bases at J, leaving 10 bases unmatched. Germline values: CDR1 MNHEY, CDR2 SMNVEV (reference sequence). The CDR3 is made up of 15 amino acids. Written as DNA, the CDR3 is TGTGCCAGCAGAGAAACAGGGGGCCTAAGAGAAAAACTGTTTTTT. Translation: CASRETGGLREKLFF.

The gene calls are TRBV4-1 and TRBJ2-7; TRBD1 agrees at 7 bases. The CDR3 spans 14 residues. V gave up 3 bases and J gave up 0 bases; unmatched junction bases: 2. Germline V gene data show CDR1 as MGHRA and CDR2 as YSYEKL. DNA for the CDR3: TGCGCCAGCAGCCACGGACAGGCCTCCTACGAGCAGTACTTC. Encoded protein: CASSHGQASYEQYF.

V usage is TRBV7-9 and J usage is TRBJ1-2; D is uncertain. CDR3 length: 12 amino acids. CDR1 and CDR2 from the germline V gene are SEHNR and FQNEAQ (reference sequence). Trimming took 5 bases from V and 8 from J, leaving 12 bases between them. The CDR3 protein is CASSSLAEGYTF. As DNA, the CDR3 is TGTGCCAGCAGCAGCTTGGCGGAGGGCTACACCTTC. Complete variable domain (other parts from reference TRBV7-9 and TRBJ1-2): DTGVSQNPRHKITKRGQNVTFRCDPISEHNRLYWYRQTLGQGPEFLTYFQNEAQLEKSRLLSDRFSAERPKGSFSTLEIQRTEQGDSAMYLCASSSLAEGYTFGSGTRLTVV.

The chain carries TRBV2 and TRBJ1-1; 8 nucleotides agree with TRBD1. The CDR3 spans 14 residues. The germline gives CDR1 SNHLY, CDR2 FYNNEI. Trimming took 7 bases from V and 4 from J; bases not matched to a gene: 8. Here the CDR3 DNA reads TGTGCCAGCACGAACAGGGGGTTCGGCACTGAAGCTTTCTTT. Protein sequence: CASTNRGFGTEAFF.

The chain couples TRBV29-1 to TRBJ2-1; 7 bases align to TRBD1. Germline values: CDR1 SQVTM, CDR2 ANQGSEA. The CDR3 spans 12 residues. V gave up 3 bases and J gave up 10 bases; unmatched junction bases: 6. The CDR3 region is CSVESPRGEQFF. As DNA, the CDR3 is TGCAGCGTTGAGTCACCCAGGGGGGAGCAGTTCTTC.

This clone was seen more than once but under ten times. The chain is built from TRBV16 and TRBJ1-1, with no clear D. CDR3 size: 10 residues. The germline gives CDR1 KGHSY, CDR2 FQNENV. The germline V and J ends were trimmed by 8 bases and 4 bases, with 5 bases remaining between them. The CDR3: CASSGTEAFF. CDR3 DNA: TGTGCCAGCTCAGGCACTGAAGCTTTCTTT.

The rearrangement uses TRBV28 and TRBJ1-5; D unclear. Trimming shortened V by 4 bases and J by 6 bases, and 4 bases separated the two germline ends. Per germline, CDR1 MDHEN and CDR2 SYDVKM. The CDR3 is made up of 11 amino acids. The DNA for the CDR3 is TGTGCCAGCAGTTCGTTTCAGCCCCAGCATTTT. This codes for CASSSFQPQHF.

V is TRBV5-1 and J is TRBJ2-3, with 14 bases fitting TRBD2. Germline V gives CDR1 SGHRS, CDR2 YFSETQ. V lost 4 bases to trimming and J lost 6 bases; unmatched junction nucleotides: 4. The CDR3 covers 15 residues. CDR3 sequence reads: CASSAGLAGEDTQYF. The CDR3, as DNA: TGCGCCAGCAGCGCGGGACTAGCGGGAGAGGATACGCAGTATTTT.

The chain employs TRBV7-8 and TRBJ2-5; possible D gene TRBD1, 5 bases. Germline values: CDR1 SGHVS, CDR2 FQNEAQ. CDR3 size: 16 residues. V was trimmed by 5 bases and J by 0 bases, leaving 16 bases between them. The CDR3 DNA is TGTGCCAGCAGCCGAACCTCGAAGGGGTACCAAGAGACCCAGTACTTC. Its protein is CASSRTSKGYQETQYF. The variable domain in full, with the rest retrieved from reference TRBV7-8 and TRBJ2-5, is GAGVSQSPRYKVAKRGQDVALRCDPISGHVSLFWYQQALGQGPEFLTYFQNEAQLDKSGLPSDRFFAERPEGSVSTLKIQRTQQEDSAVYLCASSRTSKGYQETQYFGPGTRLLVL.